The 19 T cell receptor beta chains below were found in one sample sequenced in a study of T cell responses to AZD1222 COVID-19 vaccine. Using immunoSEQ multiplex PCR, the repertoire was profiled, and TCRdb retains in-frame clones only, with some absent. This table has about 39,000 clones, around 88% appearing once. Here the sequenced sample was peripheral blood, taken 28 days after the second AZD1222 dose. These receptors originate from an adult who received the AZD1222 COVID-19 vaccine.

The chain couples TRBV19 to TRBJ2-7; possible D gene TRBD2, 6 bases. The germline V gene has CDR1 LNHDA and CDR2 SQIVND (reference sequence). V was trimmed by 4 bases and J by 2 bases, leaving 15 bases between them. The CDR3 runs 15 residues. DNA for the CDR3: TGTGCCAGTAGTAACCCGGGACTCCCTACCTACGAGCAGTACTTC. The encoded protein is CASSNPGLPTYEQYF. The complete variable domain, with remaining parts taken from reference TRBV19 and TRBJ2-7, reads DGGITQSPKYLFRKEGQNVTLSCEQNLNHDAMYWYRQDPGQGLRLIYYSQIVNDFQKGDIAEGYSVSREKKESFPLTVTSAQKNPTAFYLCASSNPGLPTYEQYFGPGTRLTVT.

The CDR3 is CASSLEGFGYTF. The CDR3 region has the DNA TGTGCCAGCAGCTTGGAAGGGTTCGGCTACACCTTC. This rearrangement joins TRBV5-8 to TRBJ1-2; D unresolved. The V gene lost 0 bases and the J gene lost 8 bases, with 8 bases spanning the gap. Germline-derived CDR1 and CDR2 are SGHTS and YDEGEE. This CDR3 comprises 12 residues. Supplemented by reference TRBV5-8 and TRBJ1-2, the full variable domain reads EAGVTQSPTHLIKTRGQQATLRCSPISGHTSVYWYQQALGLGLQFLLWYDEGEERNRGNFPPRFSGRQFPNYSSELNVNALELEDSALYLCASSLEGFGYTFGSGTRLTVV.

The chain employs TRBV9 and TRBJ2-5; D is ambiguous. Germline V gives CDR1 SGDLS, CDR2 YYNGEE. V was clipped by 4 bases and J by 5 bases, with 12 bases between them. The CDR3 runs to 13 residues. The CDR3 nucleotides are TGTGCCAGCAGCCTAAACCCCACGGAGACCCAGTACTTC. This codes for CASSLNPTETQYF.

The J gene is TRBJ1-6, the V gene TRBV9, with a tentative D call TRBD1 (5 bases). Germline CDR1 is SGDLS and CDR2 is YYNGEE. V was cut by 5 bases and J by 0 bases, with 9 bases left in between. This CDR3 comprises 15 residues. The CDR3 nucleotides are TGTGCCAGCAGACAAGACAGCTCCTATAATTCACCCCTCCACTTT. The encoded protein is CASRQDSSYNSPLHF.

This CDR3 reads CASSADRANTEAFF. The DNA for the CDR3 is TGTGCCAGCAGTGCTGACAGGGCGAACACTGAAGCTTTCTTT. The rearrangement uses TRBV9 and TRBJ1-1, with 7 bases matching TRBD1. The CDR3 consists of 14 residues. The V gene's germline CDR1 is SGDLS and CDR2 YYNGEE. V gave up 5 bases and J gave up 1 base; unmatched junction bases: 5.

The rearrangement joins TRBV12-3 or TRBV12-4 to TRBJ2-1; 7 nucleotides agree with TRBD1. Trimming at V came to 7 bases and at J to 7 bases, leaving 4 bases not matched to a gene. The CDR3 is 12 amino acids. The CDR3 DNA reads TGTGCCAGCACCCGCAGGGGGAATGAGCAGTTCTTC. The encoded protein is CASTRRGNEQFF.

V and J are TRBV4-1 and TRBJ2-2; D is unresolved. The CDR3 runs to 17 residues. The germline CDR1 and CDR2 sequences are MGHRA and YSYEKL. The ends were cut back, 1 base at V and 4 bases at J, with 16 bases in the middle. The CDR3, as DNA: TGCGCCAGCAGCCAAGGTACATTGGGCCATCTCACCGGGGAGCTGTTTTTT. This codes for CASSQGTLGHLTGELFF.

The chain recombines TRBV5-4 with TRBJ1-2; D possibly corresponds to TRBD1 (5 bases). Germline CDR1 is SGHNT and CDR2 is YYREEE (reference sequence). V gave up 5 bases and J gave up 8 bases, with 19 bases separating them. The CDR3 extends over 14 amino acids. CDR3 residues: CASSKPLDSRGYTF. The DNA of the CDR3 is TGTGCCAGCAGTAAGCCCCTAGACAGCAGAGGCTACACCTTC.

This chain joins TRBV6-5 and TRBJ1-1; the D is unclear. CDR3 length: 14 residues. Trimming shortened V by 2 bases and J by 1 base, and 8 bases separated the two germline ends. CDR1 and CDR2 (germline): MNHEY, SVGAGI. The chain's CDR3 is CASSYDWGNTEAFF. The CDR3 bases are TGTGCCAGCAGTTACGATTGGGGGAACACTGAAGCTTTCTTT.

The chain carries TRBV7-9 and TRBJ1-4; 10 positions agree with TRBD1. CDR3 length: 17 residues. Germline trimming cut 5 bases from V and 7 bases from J; bases unmatched to any gene: 13. From germline, CDR1 is SEHNR and CDR2 FQNEAQ (reference sequence). The CDR3 region has the DNA TGTGCCAGCAGCAGAGGGACAGGGGATGGGGTTGGTGAAAAACTGTTTTTT. Its translation is CASSRGTGDGVGEKLFF.

Only a few counts were recorded for this clone. V and J are TRBV19 and TRBJ2-7; D is possibly TRBD1 (5 bases). With 9 bases removed from V and 7 bases from J, the gap between germline ends came to 22 bases. Germline V CDR1 and CDR2: LNHDA, SQIVND (reference sequence). The CDR3 length is 14 residues. CDR3 region: CASTHSFQGSEQYF. In DNA, the CDR3 is TGTGCCAGCACCCACTCTTTTCAGGGTTCTGAGCAGTACTTC. Filled out from reference TRBV19 and TRBJ2-7, the complete variable domain reads DGGITQSPKYLFRKEGQNVTLSCEQNLNHDAMYWYRQDPGQGLRLIYYSQIVNDFQKGDIAEGYSVSREKKESFPLTVTSAQKNPTAFYLCASTHSFQGSEQYFGPGTRLTVT.

Comment on this clone: The junction shows a germline mismatch at one end, possibly a read error. The chain combines TRBV12-3 or TRBV12-4 with TRBJ1-1, with 9 bases that match TRBD1. The CDR3 has 11 residues. DNA for the CDR3: TGTGCCAGCAGGGACAGGGGACGGCATTCCTTT. Translating it yields CASRDRGRHSF.

The V call is TRBV7-2, the J call TRBJ2-7; the match to TRBD2 covers 11 bases. Trimming cost V 5 bases and J 0 bases; bases outside gene matches: 6. Germline CDR1 SGHTA, CDR2 FQGNSA. This CDR3 has 16 amino acids. CDR3 nucleotides: TGTGCCAGCAGCCCCGGGGGGACTAGCGGCTCCTACGAGCAGTACTTC. This codes for CASSPGGTSGSYEQYF.

The chain couples TRBV7-9 to TRBJ2-3; D possibly corresponds to TRBD2 (6 bases). This CDR3 has 15 residues. V gave up 8 bases and J gave up 5 bases, with 20 bases separating them. Germline CDR1 reads SEHNR; CDR2 reads FQNEAQ (reference sequence). This chain's CDR3 is CASSQDGGVGDTQYF. CDR3 coding DNA: TGTGCCAGCTCCCAGGATGGAGGGGTTGGAGATACGCAGTATTTT.

The J gene is TRBJ1-2, the V gene TRBV5-1; TRBD1 agrees at 12 bases. The CDR3 loop spans 15 amino acids. Trimming took 4 bases from V and 3 from J; bases not matched to a gene: 4. CDR1 is SGHRS, CDR2 YFSETQ, per germline. In nucleotides, the CDR3 is TGCGCCAGCAGCGGGGACAGGGGGCCAGACTATGGCTACACCTTC. This translates into CASSGDRGPDYGYTF.

This chain links TRBV3-1 (or the pseudogene TRBV3-2) with TRBJ1-6; D is possibly TRBD1 (5 bases). This CDR3 is built from 14 residues. Germline CDR1 and CDR2: LGHDT and YNNKEL (reference sequence). V was trimmed by 6 bases and J by 5 bases, leaving 11 bases between them. The CDR3 DNA sequence: TGTGCCAGCAGGGGGGTCTGGAATAATTCACCCCTCCACTTT. It encodes CASRGVWNNSPLHF.

This clone was seen a single time. Written as DNA, the CDR3 is TGTGCCTCCCGGGGTCTCTACGAGCAGTACTTC. Translation gives CASRGLYEQYF. V is TRBV6-5 and J is TRBJ2-7, with a possible D match to TRBD2 (5 bases). The CDR3 extends over 11 amino acids. The germline V gene encodes CDR1 MNHEY and CDR2 SVGAGI. V was cut by 11 bases and J by 3 bases, with 11 bases left in between.

J is TRBJ1-2 and V is TRBV6-6; no clear D. CDR3 size: 13 residues. V dropped 6 bases and J dropped 4 bases, with 12 bases sitting between them. The V gene's germline CDR1 is MNHNY and CDR2 SVGAGI (reference sequence). In DNA, the CDR3 is TGTGCCAGCAGCCCACATCAATCCTATGGCTACACCTTC. Its protein is CASSPHQSYGYTF.

J is TRBJ2-7 and V is TRBV24-1, with D possibly TRBD2 on 5 matching bases. The V end lost 3 bases, the J end lost 1 base, and 9 bases lay between the germline ends. Germline V gene lookup returns CDR1 KGHDR and CDR2 SFDVKD. The CDR3 totals 14 residues. The CDR3 protein is CATSDGRLSYEQYF. CDR3 coding DNA: TGTGCCACCAGTGATGGGAGATTATCCTACGAGCAGTACTTC.